This T cell receptor (beta chain) was captured by sequencing in a study of blood T cells in healthy people across ages. Findings and caveats of the study: A strong correlation was found between TCR beta diversity and the percentage of naive T cells. Measured against age, TCR beta diversity per million T cells decreased in a roughly linear manner.

It was approximately 9 milliliters of peripheral blood that were drawn from each donor. CDR3 length equals 16 residues. This clonotype was counted a single time. The antigen is unknown. Next came a second PCR, run for roughly 6 to 11 cycles, which used a sample-barcoded 5' primer along with a J-beta primer mix. Each cDNA molecule received a tag from a template-switch adaptor that had 12 random nucleotides. TCRdb fed the 5' RACE reads into MiXCR, producing one record per CDR3 protein. Seen here are about 1,500,000 distinct CDR3 sequences, 28% observed once, and the top ten hold over 7%. The sample was blood. The clonotype was recovered from a woman younger than 45 in good health. This chain uses TRBV21-1 with TRBJ1-2. TRBV21-1 is a listed pseudogene. CDR3 region: CASSKVKQTSSYGYTF. DNA of the CDR3: TGTGCCAGCAGCAAAGTTAAACAGACTTCGAGCTATGGCTACACCTTC.